This T cell receptor (beta chain) was captured in a study of T cell responses to AZD1222 COVID-19 vaccine. This clone was counted once. This CDR3 region has 11 residues. Germline values: CDR1 DFQATT, CDR2 SNEGSKA (reference sequence). Profiled with immunoSEQ multiplex PCR; TCRdb holds only in-frame clones, not every one. The sample consists of some 140,000 clones, 90% of them appearing once. The sequence derives from an adult in good health. The chain recombines TRBV20-1 with TRBJ1-2; 9 bases fit TRBD1. Sequencing was performed on peripheral blood, taken on day 0 of AZD1222 vaccination. CDR3 DNA sequence: TGCAGCTGGACAGGGGAAGGTGGCTACACCTTC. It is translated as CSWTGEGGYTF.